The T cell receptor (beta chain) described here comes from a study of blood T cell repertoires in COVID-19. Study context: Sites in the United States, Italy and Spain provided acute and convalescent COVID-19 samples. The cDNA or gDNA used as material had been derived from T cells, B-cell-depleted T cells, or PBMCs.

Per the study methods: Scientists estimated how many nucleated cells there were by amplifying reference gene primers. TCRdb keeps only in-frame clones here, not all; method: immunoSEQ multiplex PCR. That table is the source of V, J and clone size, and D and trimming were worked out from the DNA. The sample lists 70,000 or so clones, over 75% occurring once. This CDR3 spans 15 amino acids. From germline, CDR1 is ENHRY and CDR2 SYGVKD. V lost 7 bases and J lost 4; bases outside the gene matches: 11. The clonotype was recovered from a human donor in a cohort sampled during active COVID-19. The source material was peripheral blood. The V gene is TRBV10-3, the J gene TRBJ1-2; 8 nucleotides line up with TRBD1. The CDR3 region has the DNA TGTGCCATCACTAATCGGGCAGGGGGCAGCTATGGCTACACCTTC. Protein sequence: CAITNRAGGSYGYTF.